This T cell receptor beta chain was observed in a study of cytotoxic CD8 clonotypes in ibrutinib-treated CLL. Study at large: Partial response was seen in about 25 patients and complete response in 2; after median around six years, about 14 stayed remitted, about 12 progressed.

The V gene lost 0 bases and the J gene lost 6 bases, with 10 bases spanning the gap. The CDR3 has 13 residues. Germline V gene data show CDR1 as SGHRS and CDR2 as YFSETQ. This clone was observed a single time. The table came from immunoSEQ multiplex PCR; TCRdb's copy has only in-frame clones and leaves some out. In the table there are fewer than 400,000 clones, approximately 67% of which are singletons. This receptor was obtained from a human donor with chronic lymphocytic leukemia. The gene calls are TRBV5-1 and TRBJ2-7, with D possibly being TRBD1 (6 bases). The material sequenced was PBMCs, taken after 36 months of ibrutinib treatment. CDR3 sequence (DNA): TGCGCCAGCAGCTTGGTGGCAGGGGCCGAGCAGTACTTC. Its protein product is CASSLVAGAEQYF.